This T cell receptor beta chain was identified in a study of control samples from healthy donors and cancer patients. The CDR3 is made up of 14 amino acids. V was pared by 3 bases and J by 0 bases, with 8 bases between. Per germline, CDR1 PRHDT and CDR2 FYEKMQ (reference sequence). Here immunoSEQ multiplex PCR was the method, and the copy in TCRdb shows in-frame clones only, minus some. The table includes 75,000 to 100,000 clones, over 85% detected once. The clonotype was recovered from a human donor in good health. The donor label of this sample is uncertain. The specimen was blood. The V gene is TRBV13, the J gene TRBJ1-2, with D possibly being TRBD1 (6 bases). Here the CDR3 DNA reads TGTGCCAGCAGCTTTGCAGGGGCTAACTATGGCTACACCTTC. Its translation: CASSFAGANYGYTF.